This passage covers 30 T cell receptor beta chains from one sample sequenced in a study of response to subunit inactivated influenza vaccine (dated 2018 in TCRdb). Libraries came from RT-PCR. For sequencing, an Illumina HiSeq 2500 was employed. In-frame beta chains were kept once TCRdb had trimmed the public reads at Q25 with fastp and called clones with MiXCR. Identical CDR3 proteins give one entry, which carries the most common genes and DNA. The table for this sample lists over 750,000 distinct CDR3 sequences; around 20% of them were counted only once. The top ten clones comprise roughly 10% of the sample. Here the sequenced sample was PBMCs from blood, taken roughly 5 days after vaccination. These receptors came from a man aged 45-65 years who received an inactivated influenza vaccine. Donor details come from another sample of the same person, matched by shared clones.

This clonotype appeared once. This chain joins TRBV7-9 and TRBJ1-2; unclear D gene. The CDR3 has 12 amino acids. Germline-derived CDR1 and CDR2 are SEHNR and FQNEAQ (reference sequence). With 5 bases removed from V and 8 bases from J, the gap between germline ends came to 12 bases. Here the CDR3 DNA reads TGTGCCAGCAGCCCCAGTCAACGGGGCTACACCTTC. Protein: CASSPSQRGYTF.

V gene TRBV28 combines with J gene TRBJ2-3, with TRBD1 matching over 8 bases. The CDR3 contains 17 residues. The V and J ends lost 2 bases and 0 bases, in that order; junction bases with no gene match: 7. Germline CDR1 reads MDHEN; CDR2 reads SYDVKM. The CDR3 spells CASSLGVRDRSTDTQYF. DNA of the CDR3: TGTGCCAGCAGTTTAGGGGTACGGGACAGGAGCACAGATACGCAGTATTTT.

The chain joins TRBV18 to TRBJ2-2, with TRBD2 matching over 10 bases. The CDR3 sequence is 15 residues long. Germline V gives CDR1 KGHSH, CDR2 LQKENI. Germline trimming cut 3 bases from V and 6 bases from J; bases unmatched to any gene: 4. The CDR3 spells CASSPQGLAAGELFF. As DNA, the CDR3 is TGTGCCAGCTCACCTCAAGGACTAGCGGCCGGGGAGCTGTTTTTT.

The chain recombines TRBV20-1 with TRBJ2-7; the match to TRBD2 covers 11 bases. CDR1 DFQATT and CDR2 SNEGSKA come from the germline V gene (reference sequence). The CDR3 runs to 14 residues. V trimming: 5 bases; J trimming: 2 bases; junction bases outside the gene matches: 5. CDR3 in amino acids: CSASPLAGAYEQYF. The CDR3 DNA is TGCAGTGCTTCCCCACTAGCGGGAGCCTACGAGCAGTACTTC.

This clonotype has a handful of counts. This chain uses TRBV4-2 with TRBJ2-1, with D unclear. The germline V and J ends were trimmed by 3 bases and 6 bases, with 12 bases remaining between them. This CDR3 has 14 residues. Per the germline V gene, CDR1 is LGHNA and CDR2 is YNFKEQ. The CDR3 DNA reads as TGTGCCAGCAGCCAGGCCACCGGAAGCAATGAGCAGTTCTTC. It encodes CASSQATGSNEQFF.

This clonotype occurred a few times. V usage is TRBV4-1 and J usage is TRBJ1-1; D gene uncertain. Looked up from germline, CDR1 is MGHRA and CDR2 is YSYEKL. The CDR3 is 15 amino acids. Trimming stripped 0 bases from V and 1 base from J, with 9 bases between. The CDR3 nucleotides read TGCGCCAGCAGCCAAGACGGCTTCTCGAACACTGAAGCTTTCTTT. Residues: CASSQDGFSNTEAFF.

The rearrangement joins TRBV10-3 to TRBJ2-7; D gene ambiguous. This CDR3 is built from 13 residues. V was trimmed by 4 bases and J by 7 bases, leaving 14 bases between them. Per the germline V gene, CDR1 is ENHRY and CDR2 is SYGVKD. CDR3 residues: CAISGTPPGEQYF. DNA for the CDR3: TGTGCCATCAGTGGGACGCCTCCCGGGGAGCAGTACTTC.

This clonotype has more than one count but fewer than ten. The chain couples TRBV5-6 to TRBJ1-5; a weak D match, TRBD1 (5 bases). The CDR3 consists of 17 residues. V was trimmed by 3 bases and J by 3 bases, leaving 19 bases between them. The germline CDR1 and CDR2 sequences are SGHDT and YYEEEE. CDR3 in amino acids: CASSSFWGGNLNQPQHF. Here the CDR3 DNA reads TGTGCCAGCAGCTCCTTCTGGGGGGGAAACCTCAATCAGCCCCAGCATTTT.

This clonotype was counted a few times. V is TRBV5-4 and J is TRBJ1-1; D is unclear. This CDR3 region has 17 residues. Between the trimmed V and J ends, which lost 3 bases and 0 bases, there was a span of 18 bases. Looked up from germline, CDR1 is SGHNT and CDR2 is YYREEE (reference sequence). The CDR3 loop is CASSYQESGRMNTEAFF. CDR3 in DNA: TGTGCCAGCAGCTATCAGGAATCGGGTAGGATGAACACTGAAGCTTTCTTT.

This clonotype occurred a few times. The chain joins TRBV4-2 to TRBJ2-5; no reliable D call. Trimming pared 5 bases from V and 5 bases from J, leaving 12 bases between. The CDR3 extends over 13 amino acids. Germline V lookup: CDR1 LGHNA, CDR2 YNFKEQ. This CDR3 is CASSYIQSETQYF. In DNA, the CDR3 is TGTGCCAGCAGCTATATACAGTCGGAGACCCAGTACTTC.

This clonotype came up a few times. The CDR3 protein is CASSLRRVAEQYF. The CDR3 bases are TGTGCCAGCAGCTTAAGGCGGGTCGCCGAGCAGTACTTC. This chain connects TRBV11-2 to TRBJ2-7; D perhaps matches TRBD2 (5 bases). The CDR3 is 13 residues long. Deletions cut 2 bases from V and 6 bases from J, with 11 bases between. CDR1 is SGHAT and CDR2 is FQNNGV in the germline V gene.

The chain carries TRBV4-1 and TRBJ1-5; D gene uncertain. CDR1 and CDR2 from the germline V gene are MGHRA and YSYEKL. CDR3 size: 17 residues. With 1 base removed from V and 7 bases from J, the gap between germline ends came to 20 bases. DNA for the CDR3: TGCGCCAGCAGCCAAGCGATCTTCCGGCGGGTAGACCAGCCCCAGCATTTT. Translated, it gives CASSQAIFRRVDQPQHF.

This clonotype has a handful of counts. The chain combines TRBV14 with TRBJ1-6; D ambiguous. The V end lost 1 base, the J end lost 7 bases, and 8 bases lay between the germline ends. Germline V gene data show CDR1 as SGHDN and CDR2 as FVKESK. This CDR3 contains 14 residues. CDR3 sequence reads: CASSQGHGNSPLHF. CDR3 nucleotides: TGTGCCAGCAGCCAAGGACACGGGAATTCACCCCTCCACTTT.

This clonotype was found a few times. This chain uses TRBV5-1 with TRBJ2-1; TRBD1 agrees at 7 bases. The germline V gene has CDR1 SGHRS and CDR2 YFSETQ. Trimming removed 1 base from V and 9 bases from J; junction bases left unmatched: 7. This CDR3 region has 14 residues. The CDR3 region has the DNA TGCGCCAGCAGCTTGATCGGACAGGACAGTGAGCAGTTCTTC. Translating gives CASSLIGQDSEQFF.

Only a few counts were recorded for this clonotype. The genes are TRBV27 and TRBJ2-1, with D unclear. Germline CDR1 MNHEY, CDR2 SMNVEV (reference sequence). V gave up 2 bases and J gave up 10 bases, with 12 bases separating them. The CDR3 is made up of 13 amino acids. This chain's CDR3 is CASSLRAAAEQFF. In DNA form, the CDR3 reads TGTGCCAGCAGTTTACGCGCGGCAGCGGAGCAGTTCTTC.

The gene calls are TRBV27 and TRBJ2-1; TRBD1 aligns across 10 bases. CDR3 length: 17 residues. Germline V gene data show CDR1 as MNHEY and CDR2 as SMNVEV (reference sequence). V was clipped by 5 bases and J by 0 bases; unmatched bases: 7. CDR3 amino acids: CASSALRTGGSYNEQFF. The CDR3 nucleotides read TGTGCCAGCAGTGCCTTAAGGACAGGGGGCTCCTACAATGAGCAGTTCTTC.

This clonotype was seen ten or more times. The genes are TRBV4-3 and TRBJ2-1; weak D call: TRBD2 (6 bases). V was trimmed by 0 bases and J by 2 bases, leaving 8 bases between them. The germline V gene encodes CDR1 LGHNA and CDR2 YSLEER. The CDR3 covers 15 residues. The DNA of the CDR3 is TGCGCCAGCAGCCAAGAACTAGCCGCCTACAATGAGCAGTTCTTC. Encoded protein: CASSQELAAYNEQFF.

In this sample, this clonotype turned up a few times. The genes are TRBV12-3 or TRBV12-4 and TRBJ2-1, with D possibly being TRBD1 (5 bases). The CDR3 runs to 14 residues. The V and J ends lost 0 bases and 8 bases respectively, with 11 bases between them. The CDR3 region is CASSLASGADEQFF. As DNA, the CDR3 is TGTGCCAGCAGTTTAGCGAGTGGGGCCGATGAGCAGTTCTTC.

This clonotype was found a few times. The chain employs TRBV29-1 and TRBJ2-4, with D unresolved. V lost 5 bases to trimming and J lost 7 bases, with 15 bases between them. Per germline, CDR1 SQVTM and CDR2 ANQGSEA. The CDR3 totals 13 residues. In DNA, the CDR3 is TGCAGCGTTATCCTGAGCCCTCTCAACATTCAGTACTTC. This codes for CSVILSPLNIQYF.

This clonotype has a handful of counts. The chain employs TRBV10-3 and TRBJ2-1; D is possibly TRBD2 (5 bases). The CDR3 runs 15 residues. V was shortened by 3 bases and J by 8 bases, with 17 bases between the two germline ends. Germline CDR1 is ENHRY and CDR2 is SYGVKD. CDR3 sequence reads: CAISDPSLVSHEQFF. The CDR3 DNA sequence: TGTGCCATCAGTGACCCCTCACTAGTGAGTCATGAGCAGTTCTTC.

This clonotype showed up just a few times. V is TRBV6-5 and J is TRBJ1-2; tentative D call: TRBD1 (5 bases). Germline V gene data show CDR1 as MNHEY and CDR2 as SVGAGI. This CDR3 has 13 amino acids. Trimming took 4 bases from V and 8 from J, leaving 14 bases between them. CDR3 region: CASSSTGAGGYTF. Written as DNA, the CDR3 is TGTGCCAGCAGTTCGACCGGGGCGGGAGGCTACACCTTC.

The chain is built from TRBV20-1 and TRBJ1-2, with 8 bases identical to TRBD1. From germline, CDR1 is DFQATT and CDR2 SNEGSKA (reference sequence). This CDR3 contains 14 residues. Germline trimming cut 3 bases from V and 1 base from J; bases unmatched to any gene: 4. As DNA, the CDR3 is TGCAGTGCTAGTATGGGACAGGATAACTATGGCTACACCTTC. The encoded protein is CSASMGQDNYGYTF.

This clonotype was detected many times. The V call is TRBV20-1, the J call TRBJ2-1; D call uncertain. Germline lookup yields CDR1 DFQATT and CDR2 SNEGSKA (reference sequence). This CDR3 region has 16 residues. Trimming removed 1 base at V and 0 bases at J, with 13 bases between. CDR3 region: CSARVIGLSSYNEQFF. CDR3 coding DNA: TGCAGTGCTAGAGTAATAGGGCTAAGCTCCTACAATGAGCAGTTCTTC.

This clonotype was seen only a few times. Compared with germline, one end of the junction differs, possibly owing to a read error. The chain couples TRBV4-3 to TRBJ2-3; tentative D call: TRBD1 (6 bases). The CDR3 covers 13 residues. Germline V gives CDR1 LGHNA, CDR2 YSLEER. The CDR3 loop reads CASSPDSKDTQYF. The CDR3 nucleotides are TGCGCCAGCAGCCCGGACAGCAAAGATACGCAGTATTTT.

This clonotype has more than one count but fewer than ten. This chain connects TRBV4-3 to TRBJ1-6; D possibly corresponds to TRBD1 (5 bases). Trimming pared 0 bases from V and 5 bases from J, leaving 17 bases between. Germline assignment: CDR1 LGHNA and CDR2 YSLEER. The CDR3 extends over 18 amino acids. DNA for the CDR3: TGCGCCAGCAGCCAAGATGAGTTCCGGGACTTTAATAATTCACCCCTCCACTTT. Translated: CASSQDEFRDFNNSPLHF.

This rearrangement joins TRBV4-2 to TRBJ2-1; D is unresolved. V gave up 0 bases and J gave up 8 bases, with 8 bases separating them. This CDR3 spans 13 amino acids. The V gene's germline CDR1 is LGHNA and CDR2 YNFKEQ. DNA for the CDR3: TGTGCCAGCAGCCAAGATCTGGCAGATGAGCAGTTCTTC. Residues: CASSQDLADEQFF.

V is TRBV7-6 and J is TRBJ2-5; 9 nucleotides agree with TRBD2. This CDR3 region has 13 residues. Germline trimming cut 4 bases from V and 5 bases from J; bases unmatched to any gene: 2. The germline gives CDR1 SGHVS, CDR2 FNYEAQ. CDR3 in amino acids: CASSWTSAETQYF. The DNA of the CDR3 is TGTGCCAGCAGCTGGACTAGCGCGGAGACCCAGTACTTC.

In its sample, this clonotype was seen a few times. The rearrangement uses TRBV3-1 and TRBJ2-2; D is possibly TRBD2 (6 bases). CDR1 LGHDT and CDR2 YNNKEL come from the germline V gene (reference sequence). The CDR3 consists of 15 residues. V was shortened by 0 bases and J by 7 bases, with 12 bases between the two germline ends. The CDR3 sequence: CASSQEEGGIGELFF. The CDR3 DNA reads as TGTGCCAGCAGCCAAGAAGAAGGCGGGATCGGGGAGCTGTTTTTT.

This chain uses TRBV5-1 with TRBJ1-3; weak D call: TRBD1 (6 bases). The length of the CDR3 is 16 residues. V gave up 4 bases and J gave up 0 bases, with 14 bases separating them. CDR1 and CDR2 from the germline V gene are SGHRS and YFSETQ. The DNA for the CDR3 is TGCGCCAGCAGCATAACAGGGAAGAGCTCTGGAAACACCATATATTTT. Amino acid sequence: CASSITGKSSGNTIYF. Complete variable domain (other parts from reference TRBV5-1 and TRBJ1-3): KAGVTQTPRYLIKTRGQQVTLSCSPISGHRSVSWYQQTPGQGLQFLFEYFSETQRNKGNFPGRFSGRQFSNSRSEMNVSTLELGDSALYLCASSITGKSSGNTIYFGEGSWLTVV.

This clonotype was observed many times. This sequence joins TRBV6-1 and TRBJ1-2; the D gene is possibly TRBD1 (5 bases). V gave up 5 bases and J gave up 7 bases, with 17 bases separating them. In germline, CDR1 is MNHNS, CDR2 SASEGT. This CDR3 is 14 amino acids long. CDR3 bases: TGTGCCAGCAGTCCAGGGATCGGAGTTGGTGGCTACACCTTC. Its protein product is CASSPGIGVGGYTF.